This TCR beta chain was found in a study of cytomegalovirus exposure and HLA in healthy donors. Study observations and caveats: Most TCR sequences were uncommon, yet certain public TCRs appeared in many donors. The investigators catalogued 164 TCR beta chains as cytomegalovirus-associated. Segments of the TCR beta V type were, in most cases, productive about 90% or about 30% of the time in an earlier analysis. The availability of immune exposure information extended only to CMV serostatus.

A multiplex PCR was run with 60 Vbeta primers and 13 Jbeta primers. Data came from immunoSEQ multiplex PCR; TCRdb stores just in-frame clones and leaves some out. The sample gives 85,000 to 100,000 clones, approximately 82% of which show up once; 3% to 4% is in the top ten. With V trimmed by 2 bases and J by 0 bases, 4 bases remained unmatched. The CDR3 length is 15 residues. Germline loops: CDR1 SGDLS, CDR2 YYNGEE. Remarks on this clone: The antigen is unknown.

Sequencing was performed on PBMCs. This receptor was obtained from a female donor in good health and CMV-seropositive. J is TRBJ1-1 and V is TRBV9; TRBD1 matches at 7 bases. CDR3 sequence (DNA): TGTGCCAGCAGCGTGGCGGGACAGCTGAACACTGAAGCTTTCTTT. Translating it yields CASSVAGQLNTEAFF.